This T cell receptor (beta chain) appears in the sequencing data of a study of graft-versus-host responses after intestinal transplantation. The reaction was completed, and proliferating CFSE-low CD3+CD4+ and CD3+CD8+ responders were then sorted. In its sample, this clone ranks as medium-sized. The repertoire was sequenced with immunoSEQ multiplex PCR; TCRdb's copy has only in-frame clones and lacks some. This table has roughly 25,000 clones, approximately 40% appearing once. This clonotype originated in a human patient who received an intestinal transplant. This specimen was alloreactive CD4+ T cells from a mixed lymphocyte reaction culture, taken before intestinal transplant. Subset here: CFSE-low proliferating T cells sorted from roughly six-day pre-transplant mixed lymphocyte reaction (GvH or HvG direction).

The DNA of the CDR3 is TGTGCCAGTAGTATAGTATCGGACAGGTTCTATGGCTACACCTTC. Translated, it gives CASSIVSDRFYGYTF. The rearrangement joins TRBV19 to TRBJ1-2; 7 bases align to TRBD1. V lost 1 base to trimming and J lost 4 bases; unmatched junction nucleotides: 6. Germline V gene data show CDR1 as LNHDA and CDR2 as SQIVND (reference sequence). The CDR3 loop spans 15 amino acids.